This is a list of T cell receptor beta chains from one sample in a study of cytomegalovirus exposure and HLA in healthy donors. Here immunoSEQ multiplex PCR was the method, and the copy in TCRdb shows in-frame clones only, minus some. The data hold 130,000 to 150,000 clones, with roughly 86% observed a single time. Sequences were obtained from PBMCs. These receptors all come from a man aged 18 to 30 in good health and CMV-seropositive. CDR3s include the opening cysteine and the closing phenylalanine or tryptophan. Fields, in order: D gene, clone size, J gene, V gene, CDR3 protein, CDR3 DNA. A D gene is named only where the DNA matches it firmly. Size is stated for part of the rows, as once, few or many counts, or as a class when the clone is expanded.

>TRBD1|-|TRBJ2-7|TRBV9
CASSLRTGAYEQYF
TGTGCCAGCAGCCTAAGGACAGGGGCCTACGAGCAGTACTTC
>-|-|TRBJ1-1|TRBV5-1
CASSQVTGSPEAFF
TGCGCCAGCAGCCAAGTAACAGGGAGCCCTGAAGCTTTCTTT
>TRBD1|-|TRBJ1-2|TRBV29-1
CSVIHGQGAYGYTF
TGCAGCGTCATACACGGACAGGGGGCCTATGGCTACACCTTC
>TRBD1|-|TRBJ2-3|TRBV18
CASSPKLGQALVDTQYF
TGTGCCAGCTCGCCAAAGCTCGGACAGGCCTTGGTTGATACGCAGTATTTT
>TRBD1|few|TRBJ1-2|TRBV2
CASSFPTGNYGYTF
TGTGCCAGCAGTTTTCCGACAGGGAACTATGGCTACACCTTC
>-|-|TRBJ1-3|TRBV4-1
CASSQGPRGTIYF
TGCGCCAGCAGCCAGGGCCCGAGGGGGACCATATATTTT
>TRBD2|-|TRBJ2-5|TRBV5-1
CASSLGSGGQETQYF
TGCGCCAGCAGCTTGGGTAGCGGGGGCCAAGAGACCCAGTACTTC
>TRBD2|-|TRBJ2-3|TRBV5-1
CASSSDSGGVTDTQYF
TGCGCCAGCAGCTCTGATAGCGGGGGGGTCACAGATACGCAGTATTTT
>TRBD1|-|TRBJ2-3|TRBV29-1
CSVAKGAGDTQYF
TGCAGCGTAGCAAAGGGGGCTGGAGATACGCAGTATTTT
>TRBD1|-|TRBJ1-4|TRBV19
CASSLQGAGQAGKLFF
TGTGCCAGTAGTTTACAAGGAGCGGGACAGGCGGGGAAACTGTTTTTT
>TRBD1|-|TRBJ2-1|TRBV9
CASSSGTGDYNEQFF
TGTGCCAGCAGTTCTGGGACAGGGGACTACAATGAGCAGTTCTTC
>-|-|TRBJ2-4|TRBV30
CAWSVGRTGDGKNIQYF
TGTGCCTGGAGTGTAGGGAGAACGGGAGACGGCAAAAACATTCAGTACTTC
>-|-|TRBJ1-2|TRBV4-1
CASSPPWDNGGYTF
TGCGCCAGCAGCCCCCCCTGGGACAACGGCGGCTACACCTTC
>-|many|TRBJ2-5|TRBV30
CAWGAGETQYF
TGTGCCTGGGGAGCGGGAGAGACCCAGTACTTC
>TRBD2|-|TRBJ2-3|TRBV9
CASSVAIAGAADTQYF
TGTGCCAGCAGCGTAGCGATAGCGGGAGCGGCAGATACGCAGTATTTT
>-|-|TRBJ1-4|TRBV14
CASSQGGRLLEKLFF
TGTGCCAGCAGTCAGGGAGGCCGCCTATTGGAAAAACTGTTTTTT
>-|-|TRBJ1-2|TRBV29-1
CSVEGRAVGYGYTF
TGCAGCGTTGAAGGCAGGGCCGTGGGGTATGGCTACACCTTC
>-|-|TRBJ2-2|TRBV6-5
CASRTDPGNTGELFF
TGTGCCAGCAGGACAGATCCCGGGAACACCGGGGAGCTGTTTTTT
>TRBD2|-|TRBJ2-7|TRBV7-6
CASSLRASGRHEQYF
TGTGCCAGCAGCTTACGGGCTAGCGGGAGACACGAGCAGTACTTC
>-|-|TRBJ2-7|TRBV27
CAIRQGSSYEQYF
TGTGCCATACGGCAGGGGAGCTCCTACGAGCAGTACTTC
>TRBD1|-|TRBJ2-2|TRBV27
CASTPGGSGELFF
TGTGCCAGCACCCCAGGGGGCTCCGGGGAGCTGTTTTTT
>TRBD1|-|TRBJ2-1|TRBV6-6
CASSWTDRGNNEQFF
TGTGCCAGCAGTTGGACAGACAGGGGAAATAATGAGCAGTTCTTC
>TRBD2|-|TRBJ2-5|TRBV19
CASSPRGGQETQYF
TGTGCCAGTAGCCCGCGGGGGGGCCAAGAGACCCAGTACTTC